This entry is about one TCR beta chain. V was pared by 3 bases and J by 2 bases, with 11 bases between. Germline V gene lookup returns CDR1 LNHDA and CDR2 SQIVND (reference sequence). The CDR3 length is 15 residues. The sample is drawn from a study of control samples from healthy donors and cancer patients. Sequencing was performed with immunoSEQ multiplex PCR; in TCRdb, only in-frame clones are kept and a portion is missing. The sample has roughly 180,000 clones; around 90% are singletons. This TCR was sampled from a woman between 40 and 55 years old in good health. Sequenced material: blood. The chain is built from TRBV19 and TRBJ1-5; D not certain. This chain's CDR3 is CASSISGKGNQPQHF. The CDR3 DNA sequence: TGTGCCAGTAGTATCTCGGGGAAGGGCAATCAGCCCCAGCATTTT.